One and the same sample provided the 11 T cell receptor beta chains below, sequenced in a study of CD8 T cells in ankylosing spondylitis. Using its own MiXCR run on the 5' RACE reads, TCRdb lists one record per CDR3 protein. The data hold about 92,000 distinct CDR3 sequences, with approximately 9% observed a single time. The sequencing input was blood, either unsorted or a sorted T cell fraction (not recorded which). The receptors stem from a male donor with ankylosing spondylitis or in good health (not recorded which).

At least ten counts were recorded for this clonotype. This chain joins TRBV20-1 and TRBJ1-6; 9 bases agree with TRBD1. The CDR3 loop spans 14 amino acids. V shed 0 bases, J shed 14 bases, and the junction held 8 bases outside the gene matches. From germline, CDR1 is DFQATT and CDR2 SNEGSKA (reference sequence). CDR3 region: CSAREGQGGQTLHF. Here the CDR3 DNA reads TGCAGTGCTAGAGAGGGACAGGGAGGGCAAACCCTCCACTTT.

This clonotype was detected ten times or more. The chain links TRBV20-1 to TRBJ2-3, with D unresolved. The germline V gene encodes CDR1 DFQATT and CDR2 SNEGSKA (reference sequence). The CDR3 sequence is 13 residues long. The V gene lost 1 base and the J gene lost 6 bases, with 11 bases spanning the gap. The CDR3 sequence: CSARGPLADTQYF. CDR3 bases: TGCAGTGCTAGAGGACCCCTCGCGGATACGCAGTATTTT.

This clonotype was counted many times. The chain combines TRBV3-1 with TRBJ2-1, with TRBD2 matching over 11 bases. The CDR3 is made up of 20 amino acids. V lost 2 bases, J lost 3 bases, and 15 bases stayed unmatched. The germline V gene has CDR1 LGHDT and CDR2 YNNKEL (reference sequence). The CDR3: CASSQPSSGGMWGGYNEQFF. Written as DNA, the CDR3 is TGTGCCAGCAGCCAACCCTCTAGCGGGGGGATGTGGGGTGGCTACAATGAGCAGTTCTTC.

This clonotype turned up a few times. The chain recombines TRBV2 with TRBJ2-7; TRBD2 matches at 10 bases. Germline V gives CDR1 SNHLY, CDR2 FYNNEI. Germline trimming cut 4 bases from V and 3 bases from J; bases unmatched to any gene: 3. This CDR3 is 14 amino acids long. The CDR3 DNA reads as TGTGCCAGCAGTGTTCTAGCGGGGGACTACGAGCAGTACTTC. This translates into CASSVLAGDYEQYF.

This clonotype was detected many times. V and J are TRBV27 and TRBJ1-1; D may be TRBD1 (5 bases). This CDR3 is built from 14 residues. CDR1 is MNHEY, CDR2 SMNVEV, per germline (reference sequence). The germline V and J ends were trimmed by 4 bases and 2 bases, with 11 bases remaining between them. In nucleotides, the CDR3 is TGTGCCAGCAGTTCCGACAGCAGTAACACTGAAGCTTTCTTT. Translated, it gives CASSSDSSNTEAFF.

This clonotype has at least ten counts. DNA for the CDR3: TGTGCCAGCAGCTCACCGGGACAGGGGGCCTACGAGCAGTACTTC. Translated, it gives CASSSPGQGAYEQYF. The J gene is TRBJ2-7, the V gene TRBV5-6; 11 bases map to TRBD1. After removal of 3 bases from V and 2 bases from J, the junction contained 4 bases not matched to a gene. The CDR3 is made up of 15 amino acids. Germline V gene data show CDR1 as SGHDT and CDR2 as YYEEEE.

This clonotype has at least ten counts. The genes are TRBV6-6 and TRBJ1-1, with D unclear. Trimming stripped 7 bases from V and 1 base from J, with 4 bases between. Germline values: CDR1 MNHNY, CDR2 SVGAGI (reference sequence). The CDR3 extends over 11 amino acids. CDR3 DNA: TGTGCCAGCAATAAGAACACTGAAGCTTTCTTT. Amino acids: CASNKNTEAFF.

Of note for this clonotype: At one end, the junction sequence differs from germline, possibly due to a read error. This chain connects TRBV12-3 or TRBV12-4 to TRBJ1-3; D call uncertain. The CDR3 spans 13 residues. Here the CDR3 DNA reads TGTGCCAGCAGTGAAGTGCCCGGAAACACCGTATATTTT. This translates into CASSEVPGNTVYF.

This sequence joins TRBV11-2 and TRBJ2-6; tentative D call: TRBD1 (5 bases). Germline CDR1 is SGHAT and CDR2 is FQNNGV. CDR3 size: 15 residues. V was cut by 2 bases and J by 2 bases, with 7 bases left in between. The CDR3 region has the DNA TGTGCCAGCAGCTTAATCAGGGCTGGGGCCAACGTCCTGACTTTC. Protein: CASSLIRAGANVLTF.

Many counts were recorded for this clonotype. The chain links TRBV12-3 or TRBV12-4 to TRBJ1-1; TRBD1 agrees at 10 bases. The CDR3 contains 14 residues. V lost 5 bases and J lost 2; bases outside the gene matches: 2. The CDR3 spells CASSRQGANTEAFF. The CDR3 DNA sequence: TGTGCCAGCAGTCGACAGGGGGCTAACACTGAAGCTTTCTTT.

This clonotype was found a few times. The rearrangement links TRBV5-4 to TRBJ2-3; 9 bases align to TRBD2. Germline V gene lookup returns CDR1 SGHNT and CDR2 YYREEE (reference sequence). The CDR3 length is 17 residues. With V trimmed by 3 bases and J by 4 bases, 12 bases remained unmatched. The CDR3 is CASSWGLAGGGADTQYF. The CDR3, as DNA: TGTGCCAGCAGCTGGGGACTGGCGGGGGGGGGCGCAGATACGCAGTATTTT.